This T cell receptor (beta chain) was profiled in a study of blood T cell repertoires in COVID-19. For the study at large: Samples representing acute and convalescent COVID-19 were sourced from the United States, Italy and Spain.

Per germline, CDR1 ENHRY and CDR2 SYGVKD. CDR3 size: 17 residues. V was pared by 2 bases and J by 0 bases, with 14 bases between. Produced via immunoSEQ multiplex PCR; TCRdb's table is partial and in-frame only. The table lists approximately 63,000 clones, roughly 87% of them singletons. This clone has only one observation. The TCR comes from a man older than 75 in a cohort sampled during active COVID-19. What was sequenced was peripheral blood. V and J are TRBV10-3 and TRBJ1-3; D is unclear. Here the CDR3 reads CAISEVEGGTSGNTIYF. The CDR3 coding sequence is TGTGCCATCAGTGAGGTGGAGGGCGGAACCTCTGGAAACACCATATATTTT.